This T cell receptor beta chain was recovered during a study of blood T cell repertoires in COVID-19 (dated by TCRdb to about 2020). Regarding the research as a whole: Samples covering the acute and convalescent phases of COVID-19 were provided by collaborators in the United States, Italy and Spain. The samples were drawn from two sources: the first 160 participants of the ongoing ImmuneRACE study, and some 1,300 subjects contributed by 6 global collaborators. Deeply sampled blood TCRbeta repertoires from subjects exposed to, actively infected with, or recovered from COVID-19 were included in the dataset. The material from the prospective study consisted of cDNA or gDNA derived from T cells, B-cell-depleted T cells, or PBMCs. A freely available public database, intended as a resource for researchers studying the immune response to SARS-CoV-2, is where the repertoires were released. A de-identified subject ID, COVID-19 status, age in years and sex were almost always included in the sample metadata. Where available, HLA class I and class II types were obtained from metadata supplied by the sample provider rather than from assay-based typing.

A second Seattle source provided samples from volunteer blood donors who had recovered from COVID-19. Collaborating institutions collected whole blood in K2EDTA tubes following their own protocols. For TCRbeta analysis, collaborators shipped samples as frozen whole blood, isolated PBMCs, or DNA extracted from either of those sample types. The investigation overall reported the following: How much clinical and demographic metadata was included differed by source and by participant, and the metadata was provided uncurated.

This clone was recorded a few times. Its antigen is not yet known. No much larger clone is present one base from it, and per-base qualities are unavailable. TCRbeta CDR3 regions were amplified from genomic DNA by means of the immunoSEQ Assay, a bias-controlled multiplex PCR. Concerning the study's data processing: The number of nucleated cells in each sample was estimated by amplification of reference gene primers within the assay. To quantify the absolute abundance of each unique TCRbeta CDR3 rearrangement, sequence reads were collapsed and filtered. For each sample, productive Simpson clonality was calculated as the square root of Simpson's diversity index over productive rearrangements. TCRdb carries this immuneACCESS record with in-frame sequences only. Its versions omit some clonotypes, under half of them owing to an unresolved V gene in the studies checked, with the rest unexplained. That table furnishes V, J and clone size, whereas the DNA furnished D and trimming. The sample data list around 260,000 clones, and about 87% of these were observed just once. Approximately 1.6% of the sample rests with the top ten.

There are 14 amino acids in the CDR3, from cysteine to phenylalanine inclusive. The kept DNA is CDR3 alone, 42 bases in frame from the first base. Taken from the germline V gene, the CDR1 and CDR2 loops are SGDLS and YYNGEE. The germline V and J ends show losses of 3 bases and 6 bases respectively, and no gene match explains 5 bases of the junction. This receptor chain uses TRBV9 and TRBJ1-3; 8 central nucleotides agree with TRBD1. Sequenced material: peripheral blood. This TCR was recovered from a woman aged 40-49 years who had recovered from COVID-19. The bases are TGTGCCAGCAGCGGATTGACAGGGGTAAACACCATATATTTT. Translated, this gives CASSGLTGVNTIYF.